This note documents a single TCR beta chain sequence. This sample is part of a study of blood T cell repertoires in COVID-19. Study-level information: COVID-19 samples, acute and convalescent, were from the United States, Italy and Spain. Nucleic acid was either cDNA or gDNA, and it came from T cells, B-cell-depleted T cells, or PBMCs.

Methods used by the authors: Estimated nucleated cell counts came from reference gene primer amplification. Clones were sequenced by immunoSEQ multiplex PCR, and TCRdb holds only the in-frame ones, with some missing. For V, J and clone size, that table is used; D and trimming come from the DNA. The repertoire has roughly 150,000 clones, 75% to 85% of them found once; the top ten carry 4.5% to 6%. This CDR3 has 14 residues. Trimming removed 1 base from V and 8 bases from J, with 14 bases in between. Germline V gene lookup returns CDR1 SEHNR and CDR2 FQNEAQ (reference sequence). This TCR derives from a woman between 45 and 65 years old with acute or convalescent COVID-19. The genes are TRBV7-9 and TRBJ1-1; D is possibly TRBD1 (6 bases). Sample: peripheral blood. The CDR3 DNA sequence: TGTGCCAGCAGCTTAGGAGCCGGGGGGCTGGAAGCTTTCTTT. Translated: CASSLGAGGLEAFF.